These T cell receptor beta chains were read from a single sample in a study of cytomegalovirus exposure and HLA in healthy donors. Some clones are missing from TCRdb's copy, which holds only in-frame ones; the method was immunoSEQ multiplex PCR. The sample shows 200,000 to 250,000 clones, about 81% of them seen only once. Sequenced: PBMCs. These TCRs come from a woman aged 55-69 years in good health and CMV-seropositive. CDR3s include the opening cysteine and the closing phenylalanine or tryptophan. The D gene is left open where the match is weak. The size entry is marked missing in some rows and otherwise reads once, few, many or a size class.

size | J | D | V | CDR3 | DNA
- | TRBJ2-7 | - | TRBV19 | CASTFGYEQYF | TGTGCCAGTACGTTCGGCTACGAGCAGTACTTC
once | TRBJ1-1 | - | TRBV15 | CATSRQGLPTEEAFF | TGTGCCACCAGCAGACAGGGACTTCCTACCGAAGAAGCTTTCTTT
- | TRBJ2-7 | TRBD2 | TRBV28 | CASSFSSGRYEQYF | TGTGCCAGCAGTTTTTCTAGCGGCCGCTACGAGCAGTACTTC
- | TRBJ2-1 | TRBD2 | TRBV7-9 | CASSLIPTSGRAAEQFF | TGTGCCAGCAGCTTAATCCCGACTAGCGGGAGGGCGGCCGAGCAGTTCTTC
- | TRBJ2-7 | TRBD1 | TRBV25-1 | CASHGQGSYEQYF | TGTGCCAGCCATGGACAGGGGTCCTACGAGCAGTACTTC
- | TRBJ1-1 | - | TRBV6-6 | CASRAGATEAFF | TGTGCCAGCCGAGCAGGGGCCACTGAAGCTTTCTTT
once | TRBJ2-2 | - | TRBV9 | CASSAVNTGELFF | TGTGCCAGCAGCGCCGTTAACACCGGGGAGCTGTTTTTT
- | TRBJ2-1 | - | TRBV9 | CASSVAPGLSHNEQFF | TGTGCCAGCAGCGTCGCCCCGGGACTTTCCCACAATGAGCAGTTCTTC
- | TRBJ2-4 | - | TRBV27 | CASSPTRAKNIQYF | TGTGCCAGCAGTCCTACTAGAGCCAAAAACATTCAGTACTTC
- | TRBJ2-3 | TRBD1 | TRBV14 | CASSQDRGYTDTQYF | TGTGCCAGCAGCCAGGACAGGGGTTACACAGATACGCAGTATTTT